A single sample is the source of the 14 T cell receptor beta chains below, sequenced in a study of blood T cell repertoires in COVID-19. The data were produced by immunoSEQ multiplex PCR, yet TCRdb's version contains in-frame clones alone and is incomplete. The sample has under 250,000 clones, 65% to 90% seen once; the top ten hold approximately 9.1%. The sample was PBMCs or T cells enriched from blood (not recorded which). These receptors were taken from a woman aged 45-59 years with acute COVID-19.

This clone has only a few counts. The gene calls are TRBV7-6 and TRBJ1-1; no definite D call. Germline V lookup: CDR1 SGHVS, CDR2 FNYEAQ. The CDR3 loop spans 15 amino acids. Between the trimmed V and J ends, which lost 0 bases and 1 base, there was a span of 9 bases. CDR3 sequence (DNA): TGTGCCAGCAGCTTAGCGCCAGGTTCGAACACTGAAGCTTTCTTT. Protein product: CASSLAPGSNTEAFF.

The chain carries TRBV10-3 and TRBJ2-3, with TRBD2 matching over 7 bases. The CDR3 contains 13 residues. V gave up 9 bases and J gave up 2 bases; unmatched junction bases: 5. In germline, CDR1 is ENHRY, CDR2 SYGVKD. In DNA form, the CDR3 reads TGTGCCATGGCCAGCGGGGACACAGATACGCAGTATTTT. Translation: CAMASGDTDTQYF.

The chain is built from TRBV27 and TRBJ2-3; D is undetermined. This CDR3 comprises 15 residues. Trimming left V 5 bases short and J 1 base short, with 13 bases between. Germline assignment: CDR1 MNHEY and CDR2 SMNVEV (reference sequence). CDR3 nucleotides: TGTGCCAGCAGTACGGAGATAGGAGGCACAGATACGCAGTATTTT. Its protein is CASSTEIGGTDTQYF.

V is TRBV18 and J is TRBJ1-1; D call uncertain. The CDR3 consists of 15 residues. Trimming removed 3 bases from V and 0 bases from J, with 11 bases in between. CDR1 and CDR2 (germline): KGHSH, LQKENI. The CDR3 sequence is CASSPRSGLNTEAFF. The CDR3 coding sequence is TGTGCCAGCTCACCCCGGTCGGGGTTGAACACTGAAGCTTTCTTT. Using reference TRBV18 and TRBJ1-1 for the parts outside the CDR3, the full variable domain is NAGVMQNPRHLVRRRGQEARLRCSPMKGHSHVYWYRQLPEEGLKFMVYLQKENIIDESGMPKERFSAEFPKEGPSILRIQQVVRGDSAAYFCASSPRSGLNTEAFFGQGTRLTVV.

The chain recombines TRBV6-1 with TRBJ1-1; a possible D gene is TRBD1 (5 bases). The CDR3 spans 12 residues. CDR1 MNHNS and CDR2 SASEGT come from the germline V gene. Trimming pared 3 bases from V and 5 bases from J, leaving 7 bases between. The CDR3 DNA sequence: TGTGCCAGCAGTGAGGGGGGTACTGAAGCTTTCTTT. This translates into CASSEGGTEAFF.

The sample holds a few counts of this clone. As DNA, the CDR3 is TGTGCCAGCGGAAGGAGTTCTGGAAACACCATATATTTT. Amino acid sequence: CASGRSSGNTIYF. The genes are TRBV6-5 and TRBJ1-3; no reliable D call. V shed 8 bases and J shed 1 base, with 9 bases lying between them. Germline V gives CDR1 MNHEY, CDR2 SVGAGI. The CDR3 contains 13 residues.

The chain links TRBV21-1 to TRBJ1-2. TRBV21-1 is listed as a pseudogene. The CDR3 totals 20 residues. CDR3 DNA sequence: TGTGCCAGCAGCAAAAAAGATAACGGGACTCAAAAAACCCCTAACTATGGCTACACCTTC. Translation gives CASSKKDNGTQKTPNYGYTF.

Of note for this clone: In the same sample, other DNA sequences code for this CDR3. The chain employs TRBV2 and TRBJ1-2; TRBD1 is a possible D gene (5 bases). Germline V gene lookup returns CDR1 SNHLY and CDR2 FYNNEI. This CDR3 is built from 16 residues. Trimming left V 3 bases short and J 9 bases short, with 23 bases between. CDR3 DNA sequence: TGTGCCAGCAGTGAGGGGGGGAGAAGTATGGCTTCCCGCTACACCTTC. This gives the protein CASSEGGRSMASRYTF.

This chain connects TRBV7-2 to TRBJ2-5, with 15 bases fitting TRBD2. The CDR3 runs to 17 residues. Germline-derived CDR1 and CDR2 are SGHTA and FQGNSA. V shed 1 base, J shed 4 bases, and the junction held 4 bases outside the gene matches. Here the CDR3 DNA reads TGTGCCAGCAGCTTAGTCGGGACTAGCGGGGGGTCAGAGACCCAGTACTTC. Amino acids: CASSLVGTSGGSETQYF.

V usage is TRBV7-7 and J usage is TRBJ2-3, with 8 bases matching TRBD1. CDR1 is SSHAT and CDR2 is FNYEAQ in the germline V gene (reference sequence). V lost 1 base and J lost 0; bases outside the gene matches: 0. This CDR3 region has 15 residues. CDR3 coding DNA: TGTGCCAGCAGCTTAGGGACAGGGAGCACAGATACGCAGTATTTT. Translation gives CASSLGTGSTDTQYF.

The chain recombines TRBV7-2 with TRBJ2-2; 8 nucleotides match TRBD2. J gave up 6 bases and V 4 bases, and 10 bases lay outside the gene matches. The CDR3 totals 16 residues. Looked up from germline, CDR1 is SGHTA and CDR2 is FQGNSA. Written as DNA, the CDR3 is TGTGCCAGCAGCTCTGTCCTCAGCGGGGGATCCGGGGAGCTGTTTTTT. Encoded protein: CASSSVLSGGSGELFF.

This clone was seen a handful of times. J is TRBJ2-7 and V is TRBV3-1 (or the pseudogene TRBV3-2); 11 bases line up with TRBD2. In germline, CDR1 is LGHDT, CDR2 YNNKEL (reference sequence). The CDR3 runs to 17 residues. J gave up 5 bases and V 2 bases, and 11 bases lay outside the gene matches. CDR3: CASSQLLAGGASNEQYF. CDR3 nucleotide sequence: TGTGCCAGCAGCCAATTGTTAGCGGGGGGGGCCAGCAACGAGCAGTACTTC.

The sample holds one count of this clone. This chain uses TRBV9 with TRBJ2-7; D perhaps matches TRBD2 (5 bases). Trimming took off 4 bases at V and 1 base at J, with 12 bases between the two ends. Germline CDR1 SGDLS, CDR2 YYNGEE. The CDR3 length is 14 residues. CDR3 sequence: CASSSRDSSYEQYF. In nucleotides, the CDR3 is TGTGCCAGCAGCTCCCGGGATTCTTCCTACGAGCAGTACTTC.

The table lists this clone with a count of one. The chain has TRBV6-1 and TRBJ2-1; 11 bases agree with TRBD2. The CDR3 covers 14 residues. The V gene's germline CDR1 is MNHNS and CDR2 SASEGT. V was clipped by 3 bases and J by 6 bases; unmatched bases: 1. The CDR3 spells CASSEGLAVNEQFF. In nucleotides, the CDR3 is TGTGCCAGCAGTGAGGGACTAGCGGTCAATGAGCAGTTCTTC.